This entry lists 13 T cell receptor beta chains sequenced from one sample in a study of T cell clones after liver transplantation. The method was immunoSEQ multiplex PCR; TCRdb's version includes in-frame clones alone and lacks a portion of them. Here the sample spans about 8,900 clones, about 72% being singletons. The sequences come from CD8+ T cells from blood, collected at the approximately 15-month timepoint. These receptors came from a human patient who received a liver transplant. The graft donor may account for some of the T cells.

The table lists this clone with a few counts. The CDR3 sequence is CASSLAGVGYEQYF. The CDR3 nucleotides read TGTGCCAGCAGCTTGGCGGGGGTCGGCTACGAGCAGTACTTC. This rearrangement joins TRBV5-4 to TRBJ2-7, with a possible D match to TRBD2 (6 bases). V was trimmed by 0 bases and J by 3 bases, leaving 10 bases between them. This CDR3 comprises 14 residues. Germline V gene data show CDR1 as SGHNT and CDR2 as YYREEE (reference sequence).

The gene calls are TRBV6-4 and TRBJ1-4; TRBD1 is a possible D gene (5 bases). The CDR3 extends over 17 amino acids. Trimming removed 5 bases from V and 5 bases from J, with 21 bases in between. Germline V CDR1 and CDR2: MRHNA, SNTAGT. The CDR3 coding sequence is TGTGCCAGCAGTCAAACTAGGGGAGGAGAATTCAATGAAAAACTGTTTTTT. Translating gives CASSQTRGGEFNEKLFF.

This chain joins TRBV13 and TRBJ2-1; 9 nucleotides agree with TRBD1. Germline loops: CDR1 PRHDT, CDR2 FYEKMQ (reference sequence). The CDR3 contains 13 residues. The J segment lost 8 bases and the V segment lost 5 bases, leaving 4 bases of the junction unmatched. The CDR3 DNA reads as TGTGCCAGCAGCCAGGACAGGGGCCATGAGCAGTTCTTC. Protein sequence: CASSQDRGHEQFF.

This chain uses TRBV21-1 with TRBJ1-5; TRBD1, as called in the table, went unchecked against the DNA. TRBV21-1 is a pseudogene. CDR3 size: 16 residues. DNA of the CDR3: TGTGCCAGCAGCAAAGGGTGTCGACAGGCAAGGCAGCCCCAGCATTTT. It translates to CASSKGCRQARQPQHF.

CDR3 region: CASSFTGTGAYEQYF. DNA of the CDR3: TGCGCCAGCAGCTTCACCGGGACAGGGGCGTACGAGCAGTACTTC. The chain recombines TRBV5-1 with TRBJ2-7; 10 nucleotides line up with TRBD1. The CDR3 length is 15 residues. The trim removed 2 bases at V and 4 bases at J, leaving 6 bases unmatched. Germline values: CDR1 SGHRS, CDR2 YFSETQ.

The V call is TRBV5-1, the J call TRBJ2-7; TRBD1 is a possible D gene (6 bases). Trimming stripped 4 bases from V and 3 bases from J, with 8 bases between. Germline V gene sequence: CDR1 SGHRS, CDR2 YFSETQ. CDR3 length: 12 residues. The CDR3 DNA follows: TGCGCCAGCAGCCAGGACAGCTACGAGCAGTACTTC. It is translated as CASSQDSYEQYF.

The chain uses TRBV4-1 and TRBJ2-2, with 8 nucleotides matching TRBD2. This CDR3 has 14 residues. With V trimmed by 4 bases and J by 3 bases, 1 base remained unmatched. The germline V gene encodes CDR1 MGHRA and CDR2 YSYEKL. The CDR3 coding sequence is TGCGCCAGCAGCCCGGGACTAGACACCGGGGAGCTGTTTTTT. Its translation is CASSPGLDTGELFF.

V and J are TRBV11-3 and TRBJ2-1; D gene ambiguous. Trimming removed 5 bases at V and 5 bases at J, with 10 bases between. The length of the CDR3 is 13 residues. Germline V gives CDR1 SGHNT, CDR2 YENEEA. CDR3 sequence: CASSDGPDNEQFF. CDR3 in DNA: TGTGCCAGCAGCGACGGGCCGGACAATGAGCAGTTCTTC.

This clone is medium-sized in the sample. The chain joins TRBV2 to TRBJ1-1; D gene unclear. The CDR3 has 12 amino acids. V lost 5 bases to trimming and J lost 3 bases, with 7 bases between them. CDR1 is SNHLY, CDR2 FYNNEI, per germline. The CDR3 sequence is CASSRGDTEAFF. As DNA, the CDR3 is TGTGCCAGCAGTCGCGGGGACACTGAAGCTTTCTTT.

This clone rates as large. V is TRBV28 and J is TRBJ2-1; possibly TRBD2 for D (6 bases). Trimming stripped 7 bases from V and 8 bases from J, with 21 bases between. The CDR3 totals 15 residues. Germline CDR1 and CDR2: MDHEN and SYDVKM. CDR3 nucleotides: TGTGCCAGCACCCCGCCCGGCGGGATAAGCGATGAGCAGTTCTTC. Translation gives CASTPPGGISDEQFF.

The chain uses TRBV29-1 and TRBJ1-1; weak D call: TRBD1 (6 bases). V was trimmed by 4 bases and J by 6 bases, leaving 6 bases between them. Looked up from germline, CDR1 is SQVTM and CDR2 is ANQGSEA. This CDR3 comprises 10 residues. CDR3: CSVGQAEAFF. The CDR3 DNA reads TGCAGCGTTGGACAGGCTGAAGCTTTCTTT. Full variable domain (rest looked up from reference TRBV29-1 and TRBJ1-1): SAVISQKPSRDICQRGTSLTIQCQVDSQVTMMFWYRQQPGQSLTLIATANQGSEATYESGFVIDKFPISRPNLTFSTLTVSNMSPEDSSIYLCSVGQAEAFFGQGTRLTVV.

In its sample, this clone was seen a few times. This sequence joins TRBV11-1 and TRBJ1-1; weak D call: TRBD1 (5 bases). Per germline, CDR1 SGHAT and CDR2 FQDESV (reference sequence). This CDR3 has 15 residues. Between the trimmed V and J ends, which lost 0 bases and 5 bases, there was a span of 13 bases. The CDR3 region is CASSLAAGGLTEAFF. DNA for the CDR3: TGTGCCAGCAGCTTAGCGGCTGGGGGACTAACTGAAGCTTTCTTT.

This clone is large by share. Additional DNA sequences in this sample encode the identical CDR3. The chain recombines TRBV7-6 with TRBJ1-4; D gene ambiguous. V shed 3 bases and J shed 5 bases, with 13 bases lying between them. This CDR3 region has 15 residues. Germline CDR1 and CDR2: SGHVS and FNYEAQ. The CDR3 here is CASSLVPDGNEKLFF. In nucleotides, the CDR3 is TGTGCCAGCAGCTTGGTTCCGGACGGGAATGAAAAACTGTTTTTT.